The present T cell receptor (beta chain) was sequenced within a study of shared clonotypes between healthy human individuals. Germline CDR1 is SEHNR and CDR2 is FQNEAQ (reference sequence). CDR3 length: 12 amino acids. Trimming removed 5 bases from V and 6 bases from J, with 8 bases in between. Per the original data handling: Filtering differed, since immunoSEQ gave only junction sequences and no quality scores. Profiling relied on immunoSEQ multiplex PCR, and the TCRdb table lists in-frame clones only, not all of them. V, J and clone size derive from that table, while D and trimming were established from the DNA sequence. Of roughly 2,500,000 clones in the sample, under 95% were seen once.

The sample consisted of naive CD4+ T cells from PBMCs. As for subset: CD45RA+ positively selected. This TCR came from a young man in good health. Some clones in this sample may be carry-over from other donors' samples. The genes are TRBV7-9 and TRBJ2-1, with D unresolved. For the CDR3, the DNA is TGTGCCAGCAGCCCTCGGAGCAATGAGCAGTTCTTC. Protein product: CASSPRSNEQFF.